Following are 13 T cell receptor beta chains from one sample sequenced in a study of CD8 T cells in Susac syndrome. An amount of RNA that ranged from roughly 0.5 to 1 ug was reverse transcribed with random hexamers. Each CDR3 protein gets one entry after TCRdb re-called the immunoSEQ multiplex PCR reads with MiXCR. The sample lists around 220,000 distinct CDR3 sequences, around 90% occurring once. The sample taken for sequencing was CD8+ T cells from PBMCs. The receptors come from a human donor with multiple sclerosis.

The genes are TRBV4-2 and TRBJ2-7, with TRBD1 identical over 7 bases. The CDR3 length is 13 residues. Germline assignment: CDR1 LGHNA and CDR2 YNFKEQ. The J segment lost 5 bases and the V segment lost 1 base, leaving 2 bases of the junction unmatched. The CDR3 loop reads CASSQVQGDEQYF. The CDR3 coding sequence is TGTGCCAGCAGCCAAGTTCAGGGGGACGAGCAGTACTTC.

The V gene is TRBV6-1, the J gene TRBJ2-7; D is possibly TRBD2 (6 bases). Trimming removed 7 bases at V and 4 bases at J, with 14 bases between. Germline V lookup: CDR1 MNHNS, CDR2 SASEGT. The CDR3 spans 13 residues. The CDR3 sequence: CASIPGVSYEQYF. In nucleotides, the CDR3 is TGTGCCAGCATACCGGGGGTATCTTACGAGCAGTACTTC.

In DNA, the CDR3 is TGTGCCAGTAGTATCAAGGCGGTTGACTATAATTCACCCCTCCACTTT. Amino acids: CASSIKAVDYNSPLHF. The V and J genes are TRBV19 and TRBJ1-6; D unresolved. V was shortened by 3 bases and J by 3 bases, with 12 bases between the two germline ends. Per the germline V gene, CDR1 is LNHDA and CDR2 is SQIVND (reference sequence). The CDR3 covers 16 residues.

This chain connects TRBV6-1 to TRBJ2-1, with D hard to call. V was trimmed by 10 bases and J by 8 bases, leaving 18 bases between them. CDR1 MNHNS and CDR2 SASEGT come from the germline V gene. This CDR3 contains 13 residues. The CDR3 region is CATRIGDWDEQFF. CDR3 bases: TGTGCCACCAGAATCGGAGATTGGGATGAGCAGTTCTTC.

V usage is TRBV20-1 and J usage is TRBJ1-2; TRBD1 aligns across 8 bases. V lost 8 bases and J lost 6; bases outside the gene matches: 8. Germline V gene sequence: CDR1 DFQATT, CDR2 SNEGSKA (reference sequence). The CDR3 runs to 12 residues. The CDR3 DNA sequence: TGCAGTATCCAGGGGACAGGTGATGGCTACACCTTC. Translation: CSIQGTGDGYTF.

The CDR3 DNA sequence: TGTGCCAGCAGCGTCGGGACTAGCGGGAGTGAAAGGTCCTACAATGAGCAGTTCTTC. This translates into CASSVGTSGSERSYNEQFF. This rearrangement joins TRBV9 to TRBJ2-1, with 14 nucleotides matching TRBD2. Germline V lookup: CDR1 SGDLS, CDR2 YYNGEE. V dropped 2 bases and J dropped 1; count of bases not matched to a gene: 8. This CDR3 is built from 19 residues. The whole variable domain, filled in from reference TRBV9 and TRBJ2-1, reads DSGVTQTPKHLITATGQRVTLRCSPRSGDLSVYWYQQSLDQGLQFLIQYYNGEERAKGNILERFSAQQFPDLHSELNLSSLELGDSALYFCASSVGTSGSERSYNEQFFGPGTRLTVL.

This clonotype has more than one count but fewer than ten. V usage is TRBV7-9 and J usage is TRBJ2-1; 11 nucleotides line up with TRBD2. CDR3 length: 15 residues. The germline CDR1 and CDR2 sequences are SEHNR and FQNEAQ (reference sequence). Trimming took 1 base from V and 7 from J; bases not matched to a gene: 3. This CDR3 reads CASSLGSGRANEQFF. For the CDR3, the DNA is TGTGCCAGCAGCTTAGGTAGCGGGAGGGCGAATGAGCAGTTCTTC.

The gene calls are TRBV27 and TRBJ2-6; D unresolved. The CDR3 contains 13 residues. V lost 4 bases and J lost 2, with 3 bases in between. Germline assignment: CDR1 MNHEY and CDR2 SMNVEV (reference sequence). Written as DNA, the CDR3 is TGTGCCAGCAGTTCGGCTGGGGCCAACGTCCTGACTTTC. It codes for CASSSAGANVLTF. The complete variable domain, with remaining parts taken from reference TRBV27 and TRBJ2-6, reads EAQVTQNPRYLITVTGKKLTVTCSQNMNHEYMSWYRQDPGLGLRQIYYSMNVEVTDKGDVPEGYKVSRKEKRNFPLILESPSPNQTSLYFCASSSAGANVLTFGAGSRLTVL.

V gene TRBV4-3 combines with J gene TRBJ2-1; possible D gene TRBD2, 5 bases. V gave up 1 base and J gave up 0 bases, with 7 bases separating them. Germline V gene lookup returns CDR1 LGHNA and CDR2 YSLEER. The length of the CDR3 is 15 residues. This CDR3 reads CASSQGAVSYNEQFF. The CDR3, as DNA: TGCGCCAGCAGCCAAGGAGCGGTCTCCTACAATGAGCAGTTCTTC.

The V call is TRBV2, the J call TRBJ2-3, with D perhaps matching TRBD2 (7 bases). The germline V gene has CDR1 SNHLY and CDR2 FYNNEI. The CDR3 is 15 residues long. The ends were cut back, 7 bases at V and 6 bases at J, with 20 bases in the middle. The CDR3 is CASMGGAVFLDTQYF. Here the CDR3 DNA reads TGTGCCAGCATGGGGGGGGCGGTATTCCTTGATACGCAGTATTTT.

The DNA for the CDR3 is TGTGCCAGCAGTCTCCCGGACGGCGAGCAGTACTTC. It yields the protein CASSLPDGEQYF. The chain combines TRBV5-6 with TRBJ2-7; D remains unclear. V lost 5 bases, J lost 6 bases, and 12 bases lay in between. This CDR3 comprises 12 residues. Per germline, CDR1 SGHDT and CDR2 YYEEEE.

The chain is built from TRBV20-1 and TRBJ2-3; tentatively, D is TRBD2 (6 bases). CDR3 length: 14 residues. Germline V gives CDR1 DFQATT, CDR2 SNEGSKA (reference sequence). Trimming removed 4 bases at V and 2 bases at J, with 13 bases between. The CDR3 spells CSAKGGAYTDTQYF. In DNA, the CDR3 is TGCAGTGCTAAGGGCGGGGCATACACAGATACGCAGTATTTT.

This chain uses TRBV6-5 with TRBJ1-1; tentative D call: TRBD1 (6 bases). CDR1 and CDR2 (germline): MNHEY, SVGAGI. Trimming pared 5 bases from V and 0 bases from J, leaving 13 bases between. CDR3 length equals 15 residues. DNA of the CDR3: TGTGCCAGCAGTCGCTGGGACACCTTGAACACTGAAGCTTTCTTT. Protein sequence: CASSRWDTLNTEAFF.